The 23 T cell receptor beta chains below come from one sample, sequenced in a study of blood T cell repertoires in COVID-19. Sequencing was performed with immunoSEQ multiplex PCR; in TCRdb, only in-frame clones are kept and a portion is missing. The sample holds 55,000 to 85,000 clones, 65% to 80% seen once. Sequencing was done on a sample of peripheral blood. These receptors were taken from a man between 60 and 75 years old with active or convalescent COVID-19.

V and J are TRBV6-4 and TRBJ2-7; D is perhaps TRBD2 (5 bases). The CDR3 spans 13 residues. CDR1 is MRHNA and CDR2 is SNTAGT in the germline V gene. V lost 2 bases, J lost 0 bases, and 5 bases lay in between. CDR3 protein: CASSDGSSYEQYF. In DNA form, the CDR3 reads TGTGCCAGCAGTGACGGGAGCTCCTACGAGCAGTACTTC.

This rearrangement joins TRBV5-1 to TRBJ1-2, with D tentatively TRBD1 (5 bases). This CDR3 has 13 residues. V lost 4 bases, J lost 7 bases, and 14 bases lay in between. Germline CDR1 is SGHRS and CDR2 is YFSETQ. The CDR3 DNA sequence: TGCGCCAGCAGCGCAGATCAGGGAGGTGGCTACACCTTC. Translating it yields CASSADQGGGYTF.

J is TRBJ2-2 and V is TRBV7-9, with 13 bases aligning to TRBD2. The CDR3 has 15 residues. With 4 bases clipped from V and 6 bases from J, the junction kept 2 bases outside the gene matches. Germline CDR1 is SEHNR and CDR2 is FQNEAQ (reference sequence). The CDR3 DNA is TGTGCCAGCAGCTCCACTAGCGGGGGGGCCGGGGAGCTGTTTTTT. Its translation: CASSSTSGGAGELFF.

The chain joins TRBV2 to TRBJ1-2, with D uncertain. This CDR3 region has 11 residues. Germline V lookup: CDR1 SNHLY, CDR2 FYNNEI. V lost 6 bases, J lost 5 bases, and 7 bases lay in between. CDR3 amino acids: CASRPEYGYTF. CDR3 DNA: TGTGCCAGCAGGCCAGAATATGGCTACACCTTC.

The J gene is TRBJ1-1, the V gene TRBV14; 11 nucleotides match TRBD1. The CDR3 extends over 15 amino acids. V trimming: 3 bases; J trimming: 10 bases; junction bases outside the gene matches: 10. The germline CDR1 and CDR2 sequences are SGHDN and FVKESK. The CDR3 is CASSQSLDRGRGAFF. DNA for the CDR3: TGTGCCAGCAGCCAGTCCCTGGACAGGGGGCGCGGAGCTTTCTTT.

The chain employs TRBV6-5 and TRBJ1-1; D is undetermined. This CDR3 is 15 amino acids long. Germline CDR1 reads MNHEY; CDR2 reads SVGAGI. Trimming took off 8 bases at V and 3 bases at J, with 19 bases between the two ends. CDR3 DNA: TGTGCCAGCGGCGGGGTTTGGGAAGAGGACACTGAAGCTTTCTTT. It codes for CASGGVWEEDTEAFF.

The chain combines TRBV19 with TRBJ1-1, with 8 positions matching TRBD1. CDR3 length: 14 residues. CDR1 LNHDA and CDR2 SQIVND come from the germline V gene (reference sequence). J lost 6 bases, V lost 4 bases, and 7 bases had no gene match. CDR3 nucleotide sequence: TGTGCCAGTAGTACAGGGGGCGCGCATGCTGAAGCTTTCTTT. Its protein product is CASSTGGAHAEAFF.

A remark on this clone: One junction end does not reproduce the germline sequence, and a read error may be involved. The rearrangement joins TRBV5-1 to TRBJ1-1; 9 bases match TRBD1. CDR3 length: 18 residues. Germline V gives CDR1 SGHRS, CDR2 YFSETQ. CDR3 in amino acids: CATAAGAVGTGLKTEAFF. Here the CDR3 DNA reads TGCGCCACCGCAGCTGGGGCCGTAGGGACAGGGTTGAAAACTGAAGCTTTCTTT.

This clone was recorded only once. This rearrangement joins TRBV28 to TRBJ1-1; possible D gene TRBD1, 6 bases. The germline V gene has CDR1 MDHEN and CDR2 SYDVKM. This CDR3 spans 12 amino acids. Between the trimmed V and J ends, which lost 2 bases and 11 bases, there was a span of 12 bases. The CDR3 reads CASSLVWGGAFF. CDR3 in DNA: TGTGCCAGCAGTTTAGTTTGGGGGGGCGCTTTCTTT.

The genes are TRBV6-2 or TRBV6-3 and TRBJ2-3, with TRBD2 matching over 12 bases. The germline gives CDR1 MNHEY, CDR2 SVGEGT. This CDR3 spans 16 amino acids. V lost 5 bases, J lost 5 bases, and 8 bases stayed unmatched. The CDR3 protein is CASSIPSGGALDTQYF. CDR3 in DNA: TGTGCCAGCAGTATTCCTAGCGGGGGGGCCTTAGATACGCAGTATTTT.

This clone was recorded a few times. The rearrangement uses TRBV4-2 and TRBJ2-7; 10 bases line up with TRBD1. The germline gives CDR1 LGHNA, CDR2 YNFKEQ. This CDR3 spans 15 amino acids. V was clipped by 1 base and J by 5 bases; unmatched bases: 5. In DNA, the CDR3 is TGTGCCAGCAGCCAAGCGGGACAGGGGTTGCACGAGCAGTACTTC. This encodes CASSQAGQGLHEQYF.

This clone came up a few times. The rearrangement joins TRBV3-1 (or the pseudogene TRBV3-2) to TRBJ1-6; D is unclear. Germline CDR1 LGHDT, CDR2 YNNKEL (reference sequence). The CDR3 runs to 15 residues. V dropped 0 bases and J dropped 10 bases, with 13 bases sitting between them. The CDR3 coding sequence is TGTGCCAGCAGCCAAGACCCGGGATTGGGCTCACCCCTCCACTTT. Its translation: CASSQDPGLGSPLHF.

The chain carries TRBV5-6 and TRBJ1-6; no clear D. The germline V and J ends were trimmed by 0 bases and 7 bases, with 8 bases remaining between them. Germline CDR1 and CDR2: SGHDT and YYEEEE. This CDR3 is built from 14 residues. CDR3 sequence reads: CASSLGQENSPLHF. CDR3 in DNA: TGTGCCAGCAGCTTGGGACAAGAAAATTCACCCCTCCACTTT.

The chain uses TRBV27 and TRBJ1-3; 11 bases match TRBD1. The ends lost 6 bases at V and 2 bases at J; junction bases unmatched: 9. CDR3 length: 17 amino acids. Germline CDR1 reads MNHEY; CDR2 reads SMNVEV (reference sequence). CDR3 region: CASRESTGQGAGNTIYF. CDR3 DNA sequence: TGTGCCAGCAGGGAAAGCACGGGACAGGGGGCTGGAAACACCATATATTTT.

This clone was observed a single time. The chain combines TRBV7-6 with TRBJ1-3; 9 positions agree with TRBD1. The trim removed 5 bases at V and 4 bases at J, leaving 6 bases unmatched. The CDR3 runs to 15 residues. Germline CDR1 is SGHVS and CDR2 is FNYEAQ. CDR3 nucleotides: TGTGCCAGCAGCACCGGGACAGGGAACGGAAACACCATATATTTT. Amino acids: CASSTGTGNGNTIYF.

This clone was observed a handful of times. This rearrangement joins TRBV7-9 to TRBJ2-5, with D possibly matching TRBD2 (6 bases). Germline values: CDR1 SEHNR, CDR2 FQNEAQ (reference sequence). Trimming cost V 1 base and J 2 bases, with 11 bases left between them. The CDR3 is 15 amino acids. The CDR3 region is CASSLGSGSQETQYF. The CDR3 DNA reads TGTGCCAGCAGCTTAGGCAGCGGGTCTCAAGAGACCCAGTACTTC.

This sequence joins TRBV11-3 and TRBJ2-1, with D tentatively TRBD1 (6 bases). Germline V gene data show CDR1 as SGHNT and CDR2 as YENEEA. Trimming took 5 bases from V and 7 from J, leaving 15 bases between them. The CDR3 extends over 14 amino acids. The CDR3 DNA reads as TGTGCCAGCAGCCCAACCAGGACAGAAAATGAGCAGTTCTTC. Protein sequence: CASSPTRTENEQFF.

This sequence joins TRBV7-9 and TRBJ2-7; tentatively, D is TRBD1 (6 bases). Germline V CDR1 and CDR2: SEHNR, FQNEAQ (reference sequence). This CDR3 is 15 amino acids long. V lost 5 bases and J lost 0, with 14 bases in between. For the CDR3, the DNA is TGTGCCAGCAGCCAGGGACAAAGGAGCTCCTACGAGCAGTACTTC. It yields the protein CASSQGQRSSYEQYF.

This chain connects TRBV5-1 to TRBJ2-3, with D possibly TRBD1 on 6 matching bases. This CDR3 has 15 residues. Deletions cut 3 bases from V and 0 bases from J, with 11 bases between. Germline loops: CDR1 SGHRS, CDR2 YFSETQ. CDR3 nucleotides: TGCGCCAGCAGCTCGACAGGATATAGCACAGATACGCAGTATTTT. Translation: CASSSTGYSTDTQYF.

The chain has TRBV7-2 and TRBJ1-1, with 7 positions matching TRBD1. The CDR3 spans 16 residues. Germline V gene sequence: CDR1 SGHTA, CDR2 FQGNSA. V shed 5 bases, J shed 0 bases, and the junction held 9 bases outside the gene matches. This chain's CDR3 is CASSPLSTGVNTEAFF. The CDR3 DNA reads as TGTGCCAGCAGCCCCCTCAGTACAGGGGTGAACACTGAAGCTTTCTTT.

The rearrangement joins TRBV5-1 to TRBJ2-6, with D perhaps TRBD2 (6 bases). V was shortened by 4 bases and J by 2 bases, with 16 bases between the two germline ends. This CDR3 comprises 17 residues. Per germline, CDR1 SGHRS and CDR2 YFSETQ. CDR3 loop: CASSPPHGSAGANVLTF. The CDR3 bases are TGCGCCAGCAGCCCCCCCCACGGGAGTGCTGGGGCCAACGTCCTGACTTTC.

The chain couples TRBV28 to TRBJ2-1; 13 bases map to TRBD2. CDR1 is MDHEN, CDR2 SYDVKM, per germline. The length of the CDR3 is 17 residues. After removal of 4 bases from V and 2 bases from J, the junction contained 5 bases not matched to a gene. CDR3 residues: CASSSGGTSGAYNEQFF. The CDR3 region has the DNA TGTGCCAGCAGTTCAGGAGGGACTAGCGGGGCCTACAATGAGCAGTTCTTC.

The chain joins TRBV5-1 to TRBJ2-3, with 7 bases identical to TRBD2. Germline V gene data show CDR1 as SGHRS and CDR2 as YFSETQ. The length of the CDR3 is 15 residues. V shed 4 bases and J 0 bases; nucleotides not matched to a gene: 5. The chain's CDR3 is CASSLTGGSTDTQYF. In nucleotides, the CDR3 is TGCGCCAGCAGCCTTACCGGGGGGAGCACAGATACGCAGTATTTT.